Below, 18 T cell receptor beta chains from the same sample are listed, as sequenced in a study of shared clonotypes between healthy human individuals. Profiled with immunoSEQ multiplex PCR; TCRdb holds only in-frame clones, not every one. The sample has approximately 600,000 clones; approximately 96% are singletons. In the naive CD8 group, cells lacked CD45RO and were positively selected for CCR7, so terminally differentiated effector memory CD45RA+ cells were left out. Material for sequencing was naive CD8+ T cells sorted from blood. The source of these receptors is a young woman in good health.

The V gene is TRBV27, the J gene TRBJ2-7, with TRBD1 matching 8 bases. V dropped 4 bases and J dropped 1; count of bases not matched to a gene: 15. Per the germline V gene, CDR1 is MNHEY and CDR2 is SMNVEV (reference sequence). The CDR3 loop spans 18 amino acids. The CDR3 here is CASSSKPPWTGFSYEQYF. CDR3 DNA: TGTGCCAGCAGTTCGAAACCCCCTTGGACAGGGTTTTCCTACGAGCAGTACTTC.

V is TRBV18 and J is TRBJ2-1; 14 bases match TRBD2. V lost 3 bases, J lost 4 bases, and 8 bases stayed unmatched. Germline values: CDR1 KGHSH, CDR2 LQKENI. The CDR3 has 18 amino acids. CDR3 nucleotides: TGTGCCAGCTCACCGGGACTAGCGGGAGAATTTCGGTACAATGAGCAGTTCTTC. Amino acid sequence: CASSPGLAGEFRYNEQFF.

This clone appeared a single time. The same CDR3 arises from other DNA sequences in this sample as well. The chain joins TRBV6-5 to TRBJ2-1, with a possible D match to TRBD1 (6 bases). The germline V gene encodes CDR1 MNHEY and CDR2 SVGAGI. Trimming took off 5 bases at V and 1 base at J, with 9 bases between the two ends. The CDR3 length is 14 residues. The CDR3 DNA reads as TGTGCCAGCAGTACCGGGACATCCTACAATGAGCAGTTCTTC. Amino acid sequence: CASSTGTSYNEQFF.

This chain links TRBV28 with TRBJ2-5; 8 bases are a match to TRBD2. Germline lookup yields CDR1 MDHEN and CDR2 SYDVKM. Trimming at V came to 6 bases and at J to 5 bases, leaving 8 bases not matched to a gene. The CDR3 contains 14 residues. CDR3: CASRNGLAGETQYF. CDR3 DNA sequence: TGTGCCAGCAGAAACGGACTAGCCGGTGAGACCCAGTACTTC.

V usage is TRBV7-6 and J usage is TRBJ2-7; no firm D call. The CDR3 loop spans 13 amino acids. Trimming took off 1 base at V and 3 bases at J, with 7 bases between the two ends. Germline CDR1 is SGHVS and CDR2 is FNYEAQ. CDR3 nucleotide sequence: TGTGCCAGCAGCTTAGATCAGTTCTACGAGCAGTACTTC. It yields the protein CASSLDQFYEQYF.

This chain joins TRBV2 and TRBJ2-5; D unresolved. The V end lost 7 bases, the J end lost 7 bases, and 13 bases lay between the germline ends. This CDR3 is 12 amino acids long. CDR1 is SNHLY, CDR2 FYNNEI, per germline. CDR3 sequence (DNA): TGTGCCAGCAATGTTCAAGACGTGACCCAGTACTTC. Protein product: CASNVQDVTQYF.

A remark on this clone: This CDR3 is also generated by other DNA sequences in the sample. The chain has TRBV27 and TRBJ1-5; D unresolved. The germline V and J ends were trimmed by 2 bases and 0 bases, with 5 bases remaining between them. The CDR3 loop spans 14 amino acids. In germline, CDR1 is MNHEY, CDR2 SMNVEV (reference sequence). In DNA, the CDR3 is TGTGCCAGCAGTTTAGATTATAGCAATCAGCCCCAGCATTTT. Its protein product is CASSLDYSNQPQHF.

V is TRBV2 and J is TRBJ2-1, with D perhaps TRBD1 or TRBD2 (6 bases each). This CDR3 comprises 14 residues. Per germline, CDR1 SNHLY and CDR2 FYNNEI. V lost 10 bases to trimming and J lost 6 bases, with 19 bases between them. This chain's CDR3 is CATVGGQPPNEQFF. The CDR3 DNA is TGTGCCACCGTGGGGGGACAACCACCCAATGAGCAGTTCTTC. The whole variable domain, remainder taken from reference TRBV2 and TRBJ2-1, is EPEVTQTPSHQVTQMGQEVILRCVPISNHLYFYWYRQILGQKVEFLVSFYNNEISEKSEIFDDQFSVERPDGSNFTLKIRSTKLEDSAMYFCATVGGQPPNEQFFGPGTRLTVL.

The chain carries TRBV27 and TRBJ2-3; 7 bases match TRBD1. Germline V gives CDR1 MNHEY, CDR2 SMNVEV (reference sequence). The CDR3 consists of 15 residues. V shed 3 bases, J shed 0 bases, and the junction held 3 bases outside the gene matches. CDR3 loop: CASSFGTASTDTQYF. CDR3 sequence (DNA): TGTGCCAGCAGTTTCGGGACAGCTAGCACAGATACGCAGTATTTT.

This chain joins TRBV2 and TRBJ2-5; 12 nucleotides line up with TRBD2. CDR1 and CDR2 from the germline V gene are SNHLY and FYNNEI. The CDR3 loop spans 14 amino acids. Trimming at V came to 6 bases and at J to 11 bases, leaving 10 bases not matched to a gene. CDR3 sequence: CASRSTSGRWEQYF. Written as DNA, the CDR3 is TGTGCCAGCAGGAGTACTAGCGGGAGGTGGGAGCAGTACTTC.

The rearrangement links TRBV29-1 to TRBJ2-3; tentatively, D is TRBD1 or TRBD2 (7 bases each). The ends were cut back, 5 bases at V and 2 bases at J, with 23 bases in the middle. Germline V CDR1 and CDR2: SQVTM, ANQGSEA. The CDR3 contains 17 residues. The CDR3 DNA is TGCAGCGTTTGCCGGGAGGTTTCGACAGGGACCACAGATACGCAGTATTTT. Translation gives CSVCREVSTGTTDTQYF.

The chain links TRBV5-1 to TRBJ2-3, with D unresolved. With 1 base removed from V and 0 bases from J, the gap between germline ends came to 9 bases. Germline V gene sequence: CDR1 SGHRS, CDR2 YFSETQ. The CDR3 consists of 15 residues. The CDR3 loop reads CASSLMSSSTDTQYF. CDR3 bases: TGCGCCAGCAGCTTGATGTCTTCTAGCACAGATACGCAGTATTTT.

The gene calls are TRBV9 and TRBJ2-4, with 12 bases that match TRBD2. V shed 4 bases and J 4 bases; nucleotides not matched to a gene: 6. This CDR3 region has 16 residues. The germline V gene encodes CDR1 SGDLS and CDR2 YYNGEE. The CDR3 DNA is TGTGCCAGCAGCCCTCGGACTAGCGGGATTAAAAACATTCAGTACTTC. It translates to CASSPRTSGIKNIQYF.

The chain recombines TRBV4-1 with TRBJ1-5; D might be TRBD1 (5 bases). Germline-derived CDR1 and CDR2 are MGHRA and YSYEKL. This CDR3 comprises 14 residues. V lost 0 bases to trimming and J lost 7 bases, with 10 bases between them. In DNA form, the CDR3 reads TGCGCCAGCAGCCAAGAAGGGACGTGGCAGCCCCAGCATTTT. Translated: CASSQEGTWQPQHF.

The J gene is TRBJ2-2, the V gene TRBV29-1; D is unclear. V dropped 5 bases and J dropped 4 bases, with 11 bases sitting between them. The CDR3 is 13 amino acids. CDR1 is SQVTM and CDR2 is ANQGSEA in the germline V gene. The CDR3 sequence: CSVTSSITGELFF. For the CDR3, the DNA is TGCAGCGTTACATCTTCTATCACCGGGGAGCTGTTTTTT.

V is TRBV6-5 and J is TRBJ1-1; D might be TRBD1 (6 bases). V was shortened by 8 bases and J by 6 bases, with 22 bases between the two germline ends. Per the germline V gene, CDR1 is MNHEY and CDR2 is SVGAGI. The CDR3 spans 15 residues. CDR3 region: CASQEGGTGISEAFF. The CDR3 DNA reads as TGTGCCAGCCAAGAGGGGGGGACGGGGATCTCTGAAGCTTTCTTT.

The chain recombines TRBV4-1 with TRBJ2-3; D possibly corresponds to TRBD2 (6 bases). Trimming pared 3 bases from V and 10 bases from J, leaving 17 bases between. The germline CDR1 and CDR2 sequences are MGHRA and YSYEKL. This CDR3 region has 14 residues. CDR3 loop: CASSQTGENSPQYF. The CDR3 DNA reads as TGCGCCAGCAGCCAGACGGGGGAGAACTCCCCGCAGTATTTT.

This rearrangement joins TRBV7-9 to TRBJ2-1; 12 nucleotides align to TRBD2. Germline V CDR1 and CDR2: SEHNR, FQNEAQ (reference sequence). The CDR3 covers 13 residues. Trimming cost V 6 bases and J 7 bases; bases outside gene matches: 1. The DNA for the CDR3 is TGTGCCAGCAGGACTAGCGGGAGAAATGAGCAGTTCTTC. It yields the protein CASRTSGRNEQFF.